This entry features one T cell receptor (beta chain) sequence. Its antigen is undetermined. This record comes from a study of shared clonotypes between healthy human individuals. Deletions cut 4 bases from V and 7 bases from J, with 16 bases between. Per the germline V gene, CDR1 is MDHEN and CDR2 is SYDVKM. The CDR3 runs to 15 residues. Study results and limitations: The sole specimen, blood, was sampled, and tissue repertoires likely differ. Naive CD4 clonotype sharing across several donors was about 5%.

Clones were sequenced by immunoSEQ multiplex PCR, and TCRdb holds only the in-frame ones, with some missing. The sample has over a million clones; 96% are singletons. Donors were healthy HIV-negative adults without recent acute infections or vaccinations. Sequenced material: naive CD4+ T cells sorted from blood. Subset: CD45RA+ positively selected. This chain uses TRBV28 with TRBJ1-4; tentative D call: TRBD1 (5 bases). This TCR was recovered from a young man in good health. CDR3 amino acids: CASSSRAGYSEKLFF. Written as DNA, the CDR3 is TGTGCCAGCAGTTCTCGGGCAGGGTATAGTGAAAAACTGTTTTTT.